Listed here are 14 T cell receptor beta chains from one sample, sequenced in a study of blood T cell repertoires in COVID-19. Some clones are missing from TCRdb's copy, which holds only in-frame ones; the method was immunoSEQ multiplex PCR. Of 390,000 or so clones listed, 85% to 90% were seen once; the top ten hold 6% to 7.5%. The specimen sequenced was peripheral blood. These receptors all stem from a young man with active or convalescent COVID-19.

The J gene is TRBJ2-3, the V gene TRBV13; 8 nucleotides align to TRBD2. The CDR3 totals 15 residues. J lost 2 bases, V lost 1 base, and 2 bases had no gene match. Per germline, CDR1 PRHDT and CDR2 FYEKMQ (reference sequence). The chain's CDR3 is CASSLAAGATDTQYF. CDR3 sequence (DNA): TGTGCCAGCAGCTTAGCAGCGGGAGCCACAGATACGCAGTATTTT.

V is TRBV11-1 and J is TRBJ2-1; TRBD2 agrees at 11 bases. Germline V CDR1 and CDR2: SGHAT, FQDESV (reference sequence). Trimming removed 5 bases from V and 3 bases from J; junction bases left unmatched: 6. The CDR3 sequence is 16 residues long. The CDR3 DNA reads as TGTGCCAGCAGCCGTACCGGGACTAGCGGCTACAATGAGCAGTTCTTC. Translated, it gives CASSRTGTSGYNEQFF.

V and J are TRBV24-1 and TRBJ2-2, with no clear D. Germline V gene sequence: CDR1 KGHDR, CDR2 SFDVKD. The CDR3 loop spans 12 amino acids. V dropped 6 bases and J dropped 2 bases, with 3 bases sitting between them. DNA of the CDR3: TGTGCCACCAGTCAAAACACCGGGGAGCTGTTTTTT. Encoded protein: CATSQNTGELFF.

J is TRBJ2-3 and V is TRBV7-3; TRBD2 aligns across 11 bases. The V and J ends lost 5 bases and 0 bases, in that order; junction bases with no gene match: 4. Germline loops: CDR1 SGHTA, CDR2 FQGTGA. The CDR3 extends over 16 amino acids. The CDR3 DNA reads TGTGCCAGCAGCAACCGACTAGCGGGGAGCACAGATACGCAGTATTTT. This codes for CASSNRLAGSTDTQYF.

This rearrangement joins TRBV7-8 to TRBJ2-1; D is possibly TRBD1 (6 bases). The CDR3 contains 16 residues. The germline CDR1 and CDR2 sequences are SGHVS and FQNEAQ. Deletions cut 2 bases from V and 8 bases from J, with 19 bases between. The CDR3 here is CASSLLPGHRSYEQFF. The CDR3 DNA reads TGTGCCAGCAGCTTACTGCCGGGACACCGTTCATATGAGCAGTTCTTC.

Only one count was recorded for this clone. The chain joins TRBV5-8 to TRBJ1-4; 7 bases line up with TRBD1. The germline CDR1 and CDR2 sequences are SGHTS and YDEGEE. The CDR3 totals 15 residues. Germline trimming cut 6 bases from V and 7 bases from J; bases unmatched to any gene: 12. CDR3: CASTETRQGSEKLFF. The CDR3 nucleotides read TGTGCCAGCACCGAAACCAGACAGGGTTCTGAAAAACTGTTTTTT.

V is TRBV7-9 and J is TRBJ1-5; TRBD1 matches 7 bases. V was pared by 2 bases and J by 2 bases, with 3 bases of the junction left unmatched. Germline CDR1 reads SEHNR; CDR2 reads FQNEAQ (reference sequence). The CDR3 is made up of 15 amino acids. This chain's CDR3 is CASSLRGPGNQPQHF. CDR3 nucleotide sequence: TGTGCCAGCAGCTTAAGGGGGCCGGGCAATCAGCCCCAGCATTTT. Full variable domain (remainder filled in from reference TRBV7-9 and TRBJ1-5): DTGVSQNPRHKITKRGQNVTFRCDPISEHNRLYWYRQTLGQGPEFLTYFQNEAQLEKSRLLSDRFSAERPKGSFSTLEIQRTEQGDSAMYLCASSLRGPGNQPQHFGDGTRLSIL.

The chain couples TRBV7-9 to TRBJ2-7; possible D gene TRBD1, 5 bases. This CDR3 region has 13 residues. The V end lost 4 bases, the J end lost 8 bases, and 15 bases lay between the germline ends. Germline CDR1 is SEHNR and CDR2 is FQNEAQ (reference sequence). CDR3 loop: CASSSGSPGQQYF. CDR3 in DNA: TGTGCCAGCAGCTCTGGATCCCCAGGGCAGCAGTACTTC.

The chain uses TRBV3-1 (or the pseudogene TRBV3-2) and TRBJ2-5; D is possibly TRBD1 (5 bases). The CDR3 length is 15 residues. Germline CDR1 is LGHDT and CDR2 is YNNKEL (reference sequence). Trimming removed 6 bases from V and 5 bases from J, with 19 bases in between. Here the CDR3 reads CASRRTDSVLETQYF. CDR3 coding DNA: TGTGCCAGCAGACGGACCGACAGTGTGTTGGAGACCCAGTACTTC.

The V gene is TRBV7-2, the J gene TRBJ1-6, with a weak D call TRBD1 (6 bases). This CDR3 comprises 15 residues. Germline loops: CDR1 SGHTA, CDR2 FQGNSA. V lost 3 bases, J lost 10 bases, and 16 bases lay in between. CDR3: CASSLVITGISPLHF. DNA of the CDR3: TGTGCCAGCAGCTTGGTCATTACAGGGATATCACCCCTCCACTTT.

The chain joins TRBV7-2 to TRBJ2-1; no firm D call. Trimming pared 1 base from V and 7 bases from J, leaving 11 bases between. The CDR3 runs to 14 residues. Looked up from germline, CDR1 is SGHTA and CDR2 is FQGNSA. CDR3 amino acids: CASSLVAEGNEQFF. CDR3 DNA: TGTGCCAGCAGCTTAGTAGCTGAAGGTAATGAGCAGTTCTTC.

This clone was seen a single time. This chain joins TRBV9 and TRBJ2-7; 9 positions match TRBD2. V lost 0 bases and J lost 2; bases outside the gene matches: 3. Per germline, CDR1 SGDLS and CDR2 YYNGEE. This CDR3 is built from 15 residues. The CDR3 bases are TGTGCCAGCAGCGTAGGCGGCGGGAGGGCCTACGAGCAGTACTTC. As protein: CASSVGGGRAYEQYF.

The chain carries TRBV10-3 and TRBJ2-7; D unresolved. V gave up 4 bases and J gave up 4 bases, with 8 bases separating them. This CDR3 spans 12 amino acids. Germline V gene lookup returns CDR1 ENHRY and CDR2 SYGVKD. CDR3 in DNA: TGTGCCATCAGTGGGCCTTCGTACGAGCAGTACTTC. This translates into CAISGPSYEQYF.

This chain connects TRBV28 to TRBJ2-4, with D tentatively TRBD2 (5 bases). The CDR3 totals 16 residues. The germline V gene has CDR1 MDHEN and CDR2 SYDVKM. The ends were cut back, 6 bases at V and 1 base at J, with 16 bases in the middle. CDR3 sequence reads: CASSDRGMGAKNIQYF. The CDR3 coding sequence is TGTGCCAGCAGCGACCGAGGGATGGGGGCCAAAAACATTCAGTACTTC.